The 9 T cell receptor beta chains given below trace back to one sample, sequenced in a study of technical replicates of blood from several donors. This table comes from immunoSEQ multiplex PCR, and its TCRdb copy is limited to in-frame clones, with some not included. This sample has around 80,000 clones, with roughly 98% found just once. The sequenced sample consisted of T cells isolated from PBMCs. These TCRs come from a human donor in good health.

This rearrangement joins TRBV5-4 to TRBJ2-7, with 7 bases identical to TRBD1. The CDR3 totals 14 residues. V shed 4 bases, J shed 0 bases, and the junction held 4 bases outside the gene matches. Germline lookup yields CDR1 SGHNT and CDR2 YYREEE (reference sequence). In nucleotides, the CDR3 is TGTGCCAGCAGCCTACAGGGGAGCTCCTACGAGCAGTACTTC. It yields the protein CASSLQGSSYEQYF.

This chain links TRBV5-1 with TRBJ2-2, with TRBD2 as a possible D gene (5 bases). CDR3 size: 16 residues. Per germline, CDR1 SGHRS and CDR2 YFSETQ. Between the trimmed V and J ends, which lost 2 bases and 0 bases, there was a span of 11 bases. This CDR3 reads CASSFQRLTNTGELFF. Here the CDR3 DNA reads TGCGCCAGCAGCTTCCAAAGACTAACGAACACCGGGGAGCTGTTTTTT.

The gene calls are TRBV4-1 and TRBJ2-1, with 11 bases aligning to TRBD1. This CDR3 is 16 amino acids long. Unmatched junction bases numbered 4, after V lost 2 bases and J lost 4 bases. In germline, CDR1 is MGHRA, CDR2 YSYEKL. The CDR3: CASSQIGQGAYNEQFF. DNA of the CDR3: TGCGCCAGCAGCCAAATAGGACAGGGGGCATACAATGAGCAGTTCTTC.

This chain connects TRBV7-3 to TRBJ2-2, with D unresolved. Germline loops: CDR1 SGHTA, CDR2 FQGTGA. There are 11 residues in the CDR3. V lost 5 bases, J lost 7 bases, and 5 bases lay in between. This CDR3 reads CASSEHGELFF. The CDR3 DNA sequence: TGTGCCAGCAGCGAACACGGGGAGCTGTTTTTT. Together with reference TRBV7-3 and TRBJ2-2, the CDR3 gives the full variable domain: GAGVSQTPSNKVTEKGKYVELRCDPISGHTALYWYRQSLGQGPEFLIYFQGTGAADDSGLPNDRFFAVRPEGSVSTLKIQRTERGDSAVYLCASSEHGELFFGEGSRLTVL.

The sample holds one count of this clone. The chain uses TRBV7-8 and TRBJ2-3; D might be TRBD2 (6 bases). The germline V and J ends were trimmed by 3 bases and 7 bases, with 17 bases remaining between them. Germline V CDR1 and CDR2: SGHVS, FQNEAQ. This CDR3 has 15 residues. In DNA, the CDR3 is TGTGCCAGCAGCTTGGTCGGGAGTAGCCGACATACGCAGTATTTT. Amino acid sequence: CASSLVGSSRHTQYF. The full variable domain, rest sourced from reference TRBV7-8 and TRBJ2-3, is GAGVSQSPRYKVAKRGQDVALRCDPISGHVSLFWYQQALGQGPEFLTYFQNEAQLDKSGLPSDRFFAERPEGSVSTLKIQRTQQEDSAVYLCASSLVGSSRHTQYFGPGTRLTVL.

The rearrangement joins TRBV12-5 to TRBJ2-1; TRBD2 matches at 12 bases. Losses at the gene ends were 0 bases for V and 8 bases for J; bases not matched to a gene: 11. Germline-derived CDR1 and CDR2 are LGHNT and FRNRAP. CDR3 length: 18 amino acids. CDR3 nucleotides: TGTGCTAGTGGTTTGGTACAGGTTGGGCCTAGCGGGAGGGATGAGCAGTTCTTC. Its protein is CASGLVQVGPSGRDEQFF. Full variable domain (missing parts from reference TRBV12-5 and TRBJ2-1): DARVTQTPRHKVTEMGQEVTMRCQPILGHNTVFWYRQTMMQGLELLAYFRNRAPLDDSGMPKDRFSAEMPDATLATLKIQPSEPRDSAVYFCASGLVQVGPSGRDEQFFGPGTRLTVL.

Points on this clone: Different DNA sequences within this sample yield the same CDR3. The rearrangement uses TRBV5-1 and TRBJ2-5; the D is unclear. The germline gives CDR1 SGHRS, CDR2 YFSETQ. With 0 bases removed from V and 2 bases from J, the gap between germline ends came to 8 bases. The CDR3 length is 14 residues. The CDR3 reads CASSLGSGQETQYF. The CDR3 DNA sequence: TGCGCCAGCAGCTTGGGTTCAGGACAAGAGACCCAGTACTTC.

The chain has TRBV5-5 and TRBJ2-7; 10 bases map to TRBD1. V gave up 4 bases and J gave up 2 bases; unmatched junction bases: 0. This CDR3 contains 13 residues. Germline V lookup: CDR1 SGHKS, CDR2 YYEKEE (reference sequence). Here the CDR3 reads CASSGTGAYEQYF. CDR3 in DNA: TGTGCCAGCAGCGGGACAGGGGCCTACGAGCAGTACTTC. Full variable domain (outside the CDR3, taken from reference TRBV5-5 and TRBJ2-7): DAGVTQSPTHLIKTRGQQVTLRCSPISGHKSVSWYQQVLGQGPQFIFQYYEKEERGRGNFPDRFSARQFPNYSSELNVNALLLGDSALYLCASSGTGAYEQYFGPGTRLTVT.

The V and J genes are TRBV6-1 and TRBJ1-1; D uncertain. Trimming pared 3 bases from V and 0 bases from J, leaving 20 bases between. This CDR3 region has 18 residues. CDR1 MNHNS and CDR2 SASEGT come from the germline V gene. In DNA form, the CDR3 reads TGTGCCAGCAGTGAGGAGGGCAGTGGAGGACCTATGAACACTGAAGCTTTCTTT. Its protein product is CASSEEGSGGPMNTEAFF.